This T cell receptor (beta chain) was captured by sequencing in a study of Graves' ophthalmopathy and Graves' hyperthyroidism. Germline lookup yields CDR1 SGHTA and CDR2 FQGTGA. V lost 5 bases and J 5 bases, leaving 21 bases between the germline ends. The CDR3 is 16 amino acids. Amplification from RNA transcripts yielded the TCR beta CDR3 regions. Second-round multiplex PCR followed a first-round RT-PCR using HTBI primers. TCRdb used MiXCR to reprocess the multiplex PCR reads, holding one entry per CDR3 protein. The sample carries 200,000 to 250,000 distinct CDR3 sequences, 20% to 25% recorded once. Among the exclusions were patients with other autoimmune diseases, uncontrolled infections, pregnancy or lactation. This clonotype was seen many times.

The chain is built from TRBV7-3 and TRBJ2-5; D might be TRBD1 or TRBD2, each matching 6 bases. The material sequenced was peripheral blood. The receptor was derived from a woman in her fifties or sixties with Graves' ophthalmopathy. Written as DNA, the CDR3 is TGTGCCAGCAGCCTAGTAGGGGGGAGTGGGCGGGAGACCCAGTACTTC. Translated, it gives CASSLVGGSGRETQYF.